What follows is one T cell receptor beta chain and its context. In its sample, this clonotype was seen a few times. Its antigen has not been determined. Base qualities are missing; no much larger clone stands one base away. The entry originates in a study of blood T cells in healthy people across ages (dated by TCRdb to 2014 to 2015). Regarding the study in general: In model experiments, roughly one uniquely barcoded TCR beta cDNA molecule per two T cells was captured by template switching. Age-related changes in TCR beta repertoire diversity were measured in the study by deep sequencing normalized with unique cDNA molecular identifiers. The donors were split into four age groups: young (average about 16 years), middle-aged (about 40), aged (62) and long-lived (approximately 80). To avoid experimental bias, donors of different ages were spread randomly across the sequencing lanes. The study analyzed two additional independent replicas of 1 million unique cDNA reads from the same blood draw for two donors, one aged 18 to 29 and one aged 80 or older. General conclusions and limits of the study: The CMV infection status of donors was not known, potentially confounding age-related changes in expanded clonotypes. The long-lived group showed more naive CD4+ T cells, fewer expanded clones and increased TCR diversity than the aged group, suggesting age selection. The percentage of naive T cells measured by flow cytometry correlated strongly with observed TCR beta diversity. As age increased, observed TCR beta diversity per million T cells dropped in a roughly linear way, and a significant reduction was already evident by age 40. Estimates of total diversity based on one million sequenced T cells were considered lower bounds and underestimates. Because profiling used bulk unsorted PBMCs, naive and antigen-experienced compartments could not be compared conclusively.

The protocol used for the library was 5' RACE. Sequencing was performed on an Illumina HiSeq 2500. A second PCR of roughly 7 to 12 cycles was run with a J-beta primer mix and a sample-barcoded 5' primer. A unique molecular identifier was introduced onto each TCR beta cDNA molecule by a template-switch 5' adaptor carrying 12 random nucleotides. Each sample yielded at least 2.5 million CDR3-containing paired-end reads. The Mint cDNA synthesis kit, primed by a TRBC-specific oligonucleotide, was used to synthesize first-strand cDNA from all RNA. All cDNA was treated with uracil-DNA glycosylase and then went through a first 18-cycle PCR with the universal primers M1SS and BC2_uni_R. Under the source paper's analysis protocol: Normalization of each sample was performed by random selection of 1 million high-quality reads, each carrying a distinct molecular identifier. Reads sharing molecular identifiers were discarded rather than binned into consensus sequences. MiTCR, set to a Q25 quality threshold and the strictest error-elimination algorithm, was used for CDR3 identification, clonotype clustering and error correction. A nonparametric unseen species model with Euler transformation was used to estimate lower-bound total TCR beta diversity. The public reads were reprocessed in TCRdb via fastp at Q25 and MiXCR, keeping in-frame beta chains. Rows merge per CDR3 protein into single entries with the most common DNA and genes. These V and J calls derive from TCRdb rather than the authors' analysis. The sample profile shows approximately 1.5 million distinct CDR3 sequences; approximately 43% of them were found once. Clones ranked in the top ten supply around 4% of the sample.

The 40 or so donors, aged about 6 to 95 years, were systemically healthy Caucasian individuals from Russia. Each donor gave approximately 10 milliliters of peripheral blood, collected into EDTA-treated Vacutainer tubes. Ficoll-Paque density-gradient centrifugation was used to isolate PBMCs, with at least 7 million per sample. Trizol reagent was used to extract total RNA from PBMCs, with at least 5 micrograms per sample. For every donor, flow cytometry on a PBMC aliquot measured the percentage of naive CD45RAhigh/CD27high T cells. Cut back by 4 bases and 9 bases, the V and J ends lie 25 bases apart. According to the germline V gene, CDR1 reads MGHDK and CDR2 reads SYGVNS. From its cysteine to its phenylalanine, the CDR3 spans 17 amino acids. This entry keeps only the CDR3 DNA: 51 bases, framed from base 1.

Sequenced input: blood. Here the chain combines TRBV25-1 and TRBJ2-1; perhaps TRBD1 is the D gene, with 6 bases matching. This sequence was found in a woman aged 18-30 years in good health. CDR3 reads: CASSGLGPGEGYREQFF. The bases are TGTGCCAGCAGTGGACTTGGGCCAGGGGAAGGGTATCGTGAGCAGTTCTTC.